The 19 T cell receptor beta chains given below trace back to one sample, sequenced in a study of PD-1 blockade in classical Hodgkin lymphoma. This table comes from immunoSEQ multiplex PCR, and its TCRdb copy is limited to in-frame clones, with some not included. Found here are 96,000 or so clones, 93% of them singletons; the top ten hold 2%. The time point: cycle 4 day 1 (C4D1), after 5 to 7 weeks of nivolumab. Following autologous stem cell transplantation, relapse occurred in every patient, and exposure to brentuximab vedotin varied. The sequences come from peripheral blood mononuclear cells (PBMCs), collected before the fourth cycle of nivolumab. Receptors originate from a human donor with classical Hodgkin lymphoma.

The V call is TRBV6-1, the J call TRBJ1-2, with D perhaps TRBD1 (5 bases). Trimming stripped 2 bases from V and 9 bases from J, with 16 bases between. Germline lookup yields CDR1 MNHNS and CDR2 SASEGT. The CDR3 covers 14 residues. The CDR3 protein is CASSEISGPVSYTF. The CDR3 region has the DNA TGTGCCAGCAGTGAAATCTCAGGGCCAGTCAGCTACACCTTC.

The chain uses TRBV5-6 and TRBJ2-3; 8 positions agree with TRBD1. This CDR3 contains 15 residues. Germline V lookup: CDR1 SGHDT, CDR2 YYEEEE. The trim removed 3 bases at V and 2 bases at J, leaving 5 bases unmatched. The DNA of the CDR3 is TGTGCCAGCAGCTCCGGACAGGGACCCACAGATACGCAGTATTTT. Translation: CASSSGQGPTDTQYF.

This sequence joins TRBV27 and TRBJ2-5; TRBD1 might be the D (6 bases). Between the trimmed V and J ends, which lost 5 bases and 8 bases, there was a span of 18 bases. The CDR3 is 14 amino acids. CDR1 is MNHEY and CDR2 is SMNVEV in the germline V gene (reference sequence). DNA for the CDR3: TGTGCCAGCAGTCCAAGGCGCAGGGGTGAAACCCAGTACTTC. Residues: CASSPRRRGETQYF.

This rearrangement joins TRBV5-1 to TRBJ2-7; 8 positions agree with TRBD1. The CDR3 totals 13 residues. From germline, CDR1 is SGHRS and CDR2 YFSETQ. The V and J ends lost 3 bases and 5 bases, in that order; junction bases with no gene match: 4. Here the CDR3 DNA reads TGCGCCAGCAGCTATGGACAGGGTGACGAGCAGTACTTC. Protein product: CASSYGQGDEQYF.

This chain connects TRBV10-3 to TRBJ2-1; 9 positions match TRBD1. Germline V gene data show CDR1 as ENHRY and CDR2 as SYGVKD. The CDR3 is made up of 13 amino acids. CDR3 DNA sequence: TGTGCAACGGGGGACAGGGATATGCATGAGCAGTTCTTC. Protein sequence: CATGDRDMHEQFF.

The rearrangement joins TRBV10-1 to TRBJ2-7, with D hard to call. The CDR3 sequence is 14 residues long. Germline V gives CDR1 WNHNN, CDR2 SYGVQD (reference sequence). Trimming cost V 0 bases and J 5 bases, with 11 bases left between them. In nucleotides, the CDR3 is TGCGCCAGCAGTGAGTCGGCAAGGATTGACGAGCAGTACTTC. Translation gives CASSESARIDEQYF.

The rearrangement joins TRBV5-1 to TRBJ2-4, with D unresolved. Germline CDR1 reads SGHRS; CDR2 reads YFSETQ. V was pared by 1 base and J by 8 bases, with 10 bases between. CDR3 size: 13 residues. The DNA for the CDR3 is TGCGCCAGCAGCTTGCAGAGCCGGGACATTCAGTACTTC. As protein: CASSLQSRDIQYF. Combining the CDR3 with reference TRBV5-1 and TRBJ2-4 gives the whole variable domain KAGVTQTPRYLIKTRGQQVTLSCSPISGHRSVSWYQQTPGQGLQFLFEYFSETQRNKGNFPGRFSGRQFSNSRSEMNVSTLELGDSALYLCASSLQSRDIQYFGAGTRLSVL.

The V call is TRBV12-5, the J call TRBJ2-1; maybe TRBD2 (5 bases). CDR3 length: 16 amino acids. The V end lost 6 bases, the J end lost 1 base, and 16 bases lay between the germline ends. Germline values: CDR1 LGHNT, CDR2 FRNRAP. The CDR3 nucleotides read TGTGCTAGTGGCAATCCTCCCTCGGGATCCTACAATGAGCAGTTCTTC. Translated: CASGNPPSGSYNEQFF.

The chain joins TRBV5-8 to TRBJ1-1, with D possibly matching TRBD1 (6 bases). V was trimmed by 3 bases and J by 3 bases, leaving 12 bases between them. The CDR3 loop spans 14 amino acids. Germline loops: CDR1 SGHTS, CDR2 YDEGEE. The chain's CDR3 is CASSSTGRYTEAFF. CDR3 nucleotides: TGTGCCAGCAGCTCAACAGGGCGGTACACTGAAGCTTTCTTT.

This chain uses TRBV15 with TRBJ2-1; 11 nucleotides align to TRBD2. Germline V CDR1 and CDR2: LNHNV, YYDKDF (reference sequence). The CDR3 totals 15 residues. J gave up 7 bases and V 10 bases, and 12 bases lay outside the gene matches. The CDR3 region is CAIIAGGPVGNEQFF. The CDR3 bases are TGTGCCATTATAGCGGGAGGGCCGGTAGGGAATGAGCAGTTCTTC.

The chain is built from TRBV11-1 and TRBJ1-5, with 8 bases aligning to TRBD1. The CDR3 sequence is 14 residues long. Per germline, CDR1 SGHAT and CDR2 FQDESV (reference sequence). Unmatched junction bases numbered 7, after V lost 5 bases and J lost 7 bases. CDR3 loop: CASSAGTGGQPQHF. The CDR3, as DNA: TGTGCCAGCAGCGCGGGGACAGGTGGACAGCCCCAGCATTTT.

The CDR3 DNA reads TGTGCCATCAGTGATGGAGGGCACGAGACCCAGTACTTC. Protein: CAISDGGHETQYF. The V gene is TRBV10-3, the J gene TRBJ2-5, with D perhaps matching TRBD2 (6 bases). Trimming pared 3 bases from V and 5 bases from J, leaving 10 bases between. Germline loops: CDR1 ENHRY, CDR2 SYGVKD. This CDR3 has 13 residues.

J is TRBJ2-5 and V is TRBV9; 8 bases are shared with TRBD2. Germline-derived CDR1 and CDR2 are SGDLS and YYNGEE. V shed 0 bases, J shed 4 bases, and the junction held 8 bases outside the gene matches. The CDR3 has 16 residues. The DNA of the CDR3 is TGTGCCAGCAGCGTAGGTAGCGGGGTTCTACCAGAGACCCAGTACTTC. Translation: CASSVGSGVLPETQYF. Full variable domain (rest looked up from reference TRBV9 and TRBJ2-5): DSGVTQTPKHLITATGQRVTLRCSPRSGDLSVYWYQQSLDQGLQFLIQYYNGEERAKGNILERFSAQQFPDLHSELNLSSLELGDSALYFCASSVGSGVLPETQYFGPGTRLLVL.

The chain uses TRBV7-9 and TRBJ2-7; D ambiguous. V lost 5 bases to trimming and J lost 4 bases, with 18 bases between them. The CDR3 is made up of 15 amino acids. Germline V gene sequence: CDR1 SEHNR, CDR2 FQNEAQ (reference sequence). The CDR3 region is CASSPSTKFRYEQYF. CDR3 DNA: TGTGCCAGCAGCCCGTCTACTAAGTTCCGGTACGAGCAGTACTTC.

The CDR3 is CASSFPRTGGAYEQYF. CDR3 bases: TGTGCCAGCAGCTTCCCAAGAACAGGGGGCGCCTACGAGCAGTACTTC. The rearrangement links TRBV7-9 to TRBJ2-7; 9 nucleotides line up with TRBD1. Per the germline V gene, CDR1 is SEHNR and CDR2 is FQNEAQ (reference sequence). Trimming cost V 3 bases and J 2 bases; bases outside gene matches: 8. The CDR3 has 16 amino acids.

The gene calls are TRBV7-9 and TRBJ2-7; D unresolved. Germline CDR1 is SEHNR and CDR2 is FQNEAQ (reference sequence). Trimming removed 3 bases at V and 2 bases at J, with 8 bases between. The CDR3 covers 13 residues. The CDR3 sequence: CASSLGRTYEQYF. CDR3 nucleotide sequence: TGTGCCAGCAGCTTGGGCAGAACCTACGAGCAGTACTTC.

As regards this clone: A read error may account for a junction end that differs from germline. The J gene is TRBJ2-7, the V gene TRBV7-2, with unresolved D. This CDR3 is 11 amino acids long. The V gene's germline CDR1 is SGHTA and CDR2 FQGNSA. As DNA, the CDR3 is TGTGCCAGCAGCTTAGGGACCGGACCCATCTTC. This sequence encodes CASSLGTGPIF. Full variable domain (rest looked up from reference TRBV7-2 and TRBJ2-7): GAGVSQSPSNKVTEKGKDVELRCDPISGHTALYWYRQSLGQGLEFLIYFQGNSAPDKSGLPSDRFSAERTGGSVSTLTIQRTQQEDSAVYLCASSLGTGPIFGPGTRLTVT.

CDR3 bases: TGTGCCAGCAGCTTAAAGGAGCCAGGACCGGAGGGGGAGCTGTTTTTT. This encodes CASSLKEPGPEGELFF. The chain has TRBV7-8 and TRBJ2-2; D not resolved. The CDR3 length is 16 residues. Trimming took 2 bases from V and 8 from J, leaving 18 bases between them. Germline CDR1 reads SGHVS; CDR2 reads FQNEAQ.

The V gene is TRBV28, the J gene TRBJ1-5; D not certain. Germline V gene sequence: CDR1 MDHEN, CDR2 SYDVKM. Trimming removed 6 bases at V and 5 bases at J, with 23 bases between. The CDR3 consists of 17 residues. CDR3 nucleotides: TGTGCCAGCAGCCCTCTGATAAATTCGATCTCGCATCAGCCCCAGCATTTT. Translation: CASSPLINSISHQPQHF.